A selection of T cell receptor beta chains follows, all from one sample in a study of blood T cell repertoires in COVID-19. TCRdb's table, derived via immunoSEQ multiplex PCR, lists solely in-frame clones and lacks some. The table records about 270,000 clones, approximately 86% of them present only once. Input material: peripheral blood. Source of these receptors: a middle-aged man with active or convalescent COVID-19. Both conserved end residues are part of each CDR3. A D gene is named only where the DNA matches it firmly.

j_call d_call v_call cdr3_nt cdr3_aa
TRBJ2-5 - TRBV30 TGTGCCTGGAGCCCACAGGGCGACGGAAAGACCCAGTACTTC CAWSPQGDGKTQYF
TRBJ1-2 - TRBV6-5 TGTGCCAGCAGGCAAGGACAGAGCTATGGCTACACCTTC CASRQGQSYGYTF
TRBJ2-7 TRBD2 TRBV5-1 TGCGCCAGCAGCTTGGTAGGATCGGGGGGTCAGCAGTACTTC CASSLVGSGGQQYF
TRBJ2-3 - TRBV5-4 TGTGCCAGCAGCTCAGTCGACAGTCCCTACACAGATACGCAGTATTTT CASSSVDSPYTDTQYF
TRBJ2-5 - TRBV9 TGTGCCAGCAGCGTCTCTAGCAGAAAAGAGACCCAGTACTTC CASSVSSRKETQYF
TRBJ2-5 - TRBV10-1 TGCGCCAGCAGTACTGGAGAGACCCAGTACTTC CASSTGETQYF
TRBJ2-3 - TRBV5-1 TGCGCCAGCAGCTTGGACAGGGTAGACACAGATACGCAGTATTTT CASSLDRVDTDTQYF
TRBJ2-7 - TRBV6-6 TGTGCCAGCAGCGGCGGACTATTCTACGAGCAGTACTTC CASSGGLFYEQYF
TRBJ2-5 - TRBV5-6 TGTGCCAGCAGCTTGAGAGCTCCGATTCAAGAGACCCAGTACTTC CASSLRAPIQETQYF
TRBJ1-1 - TRBV18 TGTGCCAGCTCACCACGAGAGGGTTTTATTGGAGACACTGAAGCTTTCTTT CASSPREGFIGDTEAFF
TRBJ2-5 TRBD1 TRBV5-1 TGCGCCAGCAGCTTTAATACGGGACAGCAAGAGACCCAGTACTTC CASSFNTGQQETQYF
TRBJ2-1 TRBD2 TRBV5-5 TGTGCCAGCAGCTTAGACTATGCGGGGGATGAGCAGTTCTTC CASSLDYAGDEQFF
TRBJ2-3 - TRBV27 TGTGCCAGCAGTTTATCGGGACACCTCCCCCGGAGCCCAGATACGCAGTATTTT CASSLSGHLPRSPDTQYF
TRBJ1-6 - TRBV24-1 TGTGCCACCAGTGAGAGGGTGGATTCACCCCTCCACTTT CATSERVDSPLHF
TRBJ2-5 TRBD2 TRBV15 TGTGCCACCAGCACCCACACGGGGGGGGAGACCCAGTACTTC CATSTHTGGETQYF
TRBJ1-5 - TRBV1 TGCACCAGCAGCCGAACATGGCAGGGGGCCGGACGTCAGCCCCAGCATTTT CTSSRTWQGAGRQPQHF
TRBJ2-3 TRBD2 TRBV6-1 TGTGCCAGCAGTGAGGGACTAGTCCTCCCAGATACGCAGTATTTT CASSEGLVLPDTQYF
TRBJ2-1 TRBD2 TRBV6-5 TGTGCCAGCCGGCTAGCGGGAGGGAGTGATGAGCAGTTCTTC CASRLAGGSDEQFF
TRBJ2-1 TRBD2 TRBV11-2 TGTGCCAGCAGGTATAGCGGGGACAATGAGCAGTTCTTC CASRYSGDNEQFF